This passage covers 2 T cell receptor beta chains from one sample sequenced in a study of Ad26.COV2.S vaccination and SARS-CoV-2 variants. Sample treatment: 19 received Ad26.COV2.S at low or high dose, single or two shots; roughly five received placebo; per-sample allocation not given. All samples were drawn on day 63, counting from the first vaccine or placebo injection. TCRdb keeps only in-frame clones here, not all; method: immunoSEQ multiplex PCR. Of roughly 300,000 clones listed, 80% to 90% were seen once; the top ten hold 5%. This specimen consisted of peripheral blood, obtained in a trial of Ad26.COV2.S vaccine versus placebo. Receptors originate from a person aged 18-65 years who received the Ad26.COV2.S COVID-19 vaccine or a placebo.

The gene calls are TRBV5-1 and TRBJ2-3; D uncertain. Trimming pared 2 bases from V and 1 base from J, leaving 11 bases between. Germline-derived CDR1 and CDR2 are SGHRS and YFSETQ. This CDR3 contains 15 residues. CDR3 protein: CASSLPGVRTDTQYF. The CDR3 DNA sequence: TGCGCCAGCAGCTTACCCGGCGTACGCACAGATACGCAGTATTTT.

Only a few counts were recorded for this clone. The chain uses TRBV13 and TRBJ2-7; 11 nucleotides agree with TRBD2. V lost 6 bases and J lost 5; bases outside the gene matches: 9. The germline CDR1 and CDR2 sequences are PRHDT and FYEKMQ (reference sequence). This CDR3 is 15 amino acids long. The DNA for the CDR3 is TGTGCCAGCAGATATCGGACTAGCGGGCCAGACGAGCAGTACTTC. Translating gives CASRYRTSGPDEQYF.